These 3 T cell receptor beta chains originate from one sample sequenced in a study of cytomegalovirus exposure and HLA in healthy donors. The PCR contained 60 Vbeta and 13 Jbeta primers. Here immunoSEQ multiplex PCR was the method, and the copy in TCRdb shows in-frame clones only, minus some. The table lists about 120,000 clones, over 70% of them singletons. Sample: PBMCs. Source of these receptors: a woman aged 18-29 years in good health and CMV-seronegative.

This chain uses TRBV30 with TRBJ1-1; TRBD1 matches 9 bases. The V gene's germline CDR1 is GTSNPN and CDR2 SVGIG (reference sequence). V gave up 5 bases and J gave up 6 bases; unmatched junction bases: 1. This CDR3 is built from 11 residues. The CDR3 DNA follows: TGTGCCTGGGGGGACAGGGCTGAAGCTTTCTTT. It is translated as CAWGDRAEAFF.

V and J are TRBV6-1 and TRBJ1-2, with 8 bases fitting TRBD1. Germline CDR1 MNHNS, CDR2 SASEGT. The CDR3 sequence is 18 residues long. V lost 0 bases, J lost 1 base, and 10 bases stayed unmatched. The DNA of the CDR3 is TGTGCCAGCAGTGAAGCGCCTAGGGACAGGTGGCTTAACTATGGCTACACCTTC. This sequence encodes CASSEAPRDRWLNYGYTF.

The chain has TRBV5-1 and TRBJ1-1; 7 positions match TRBD1. CDR1 is SGHRS and CDR2 is YFSETQ in the germline V gene. CDR3 length: 15 residues. Losses at the gene ends were 7 bases for V and 2 bases for J; bases not matched to a gene: 11. The DNA of the CDR3 is TGCGCCAGCTCCCCTCAGGGGGTAGGAAACACTGAAGCTTTCTTT. It codes for CASSPQGVGNTEAFF.